One sample yielded the 30 T cell receptor beta chains listed below, sequenced in a study of blood T cell repertoires in COVID-19. Here immunoSEQ multiplex PCR was the method, and the copy in TCRdb shows in-frame clones only, minus some. The sample yields about 180,000 clones, 87% seen once. The sequenced sample consisted of peripheral blood. Source of these receptors: a woman aged 70 to 79 with COVID-19, enrolled during active disease.

This chain uses TRBV24-1 with TRBJ2-6, with D possibly TRBD2 on 5 matching bases. Germline-derived CDR1 and CDR2 are KGHDR and SFDVKD. Trimming left V 4 bases short and J 2 bases short, with 14 bases between. The CDR3 covers 17 residues. In nucleotides, the CDR3 is TGTGCCACCAGTGACCCGGAGGTCGGGGCTGGGGCCAACGTCCTGACTTTC. Its translation: CATSDPEVGAGANVLTF.

The chain carries TRBV5-1 and TRBJ2-1; TRBD2 matches at 7 bases. J gave up 3 bases and V 4 bases, and 7 bases lay outside the gene matches. The CDR3 extends over 15 amino acids. CDR1 is SGHRS, CDR2 YFSETQ, per germline. The CDR3 coding sequence is TGCGCCAGCAGCCGGAGCGGGAACGACTACAATGAGCAGTTCTTC. Amino acid sequence: CASSRSGNDYNEQFF.

V and J are TRBV4-2 and TRBJ2-1; TRBD2 agrees at 10 bases. Germline V gene lookup returns CDR1 LGHNA and CDR2 YNFKEQ. The V segment lost 4 bases and the J segment 10 bases; nucleotides outside the gene matches: 13. The CDR3 consists of 16 residues. The CDR3 loop is CASSLLRTSGLEEQFF. CDR3 nucleotides: TGTGCCAGCAGCCTACTCCGGACTAGCGGCCTGGAGGAGCAGTTCTTC.

The chain joins TRBV2 to TRBJ1-4; 12 bases align to TRBD1. The J segment lost 8 bases and the V segment lost 6 bases, leaving 1 base of the junction unmatched. CDR1 is SNHLY, CDR2 FYNNEI, per germline. The CDR3 spans 13 residues. This CDR3 reads CASRGTGGEKLFF. CDR3 DNA: TGTGCCAGCAGGGGGACAGGGGGCGAAAAACTGTTTTTT. The full variable domain, in which reference TRBV2 and TRBJ1-4 provide the parts outside the CDR3, is EPEVTQTPSHQVTQMGQEVILRCVPISNHLYFYWYRQILGQKVEFLVSFYNNEISEKSEIFDDQFSVERPDGSNFTLKIRSTKLEDSAMYFCASRGTGGEKLFFGSGTQLSVL.

This clone occurred once. The chain combines TRBV5-6 with TRBJ2-3; 8 nucleotides agree with TRBD2. Germline values: CDR1 SGHDT, CDR2 YYEEEE. The V and J ends lost 2 bases and 6 bases, in that order; junction bases with no gene match: 11. This CDR3 spans 16 amino acids. CDR3 sequence reads: CASSLWVAGMEDTQYF. The CDR3 DNA sequence: TGTGCCAGCAGCTTATGGGTAGCGGGGATGGAGGATACGCAGTATTTT.

The sample holds a few counts of this clone. This chain links TRBV28 with TRBJ1-2; D perhaps matches TRBD1 (6 bases). The V end lost 2 bases, the J end lost 3 bases, and 13 bases lay between the germline ends. The CDR3 has 15 residues. CDR1 and CDR2 (germline): MDHEN, SYDVKM. The CDR3 protein is CASSLGGALYYGYTF. CDR3 bases: TGTGCCAGCAGTTTAGGGGGCGCCCTTTACTATGGCTACACCTTC.

This chain joins TRBV5-6 and TRBJ1-2; 7 nucleotides agree with TRBD1. This CDR3 is built from 13 residues. CDR1 and CDR2 from the germline V gene are SGHDT and YYEEEE. V was pared by 2 bases and J by 6 bases, with 4 bases of the junction left unmatched. CDR3 residues: CASSFDRVHGYTF. CDR3 sequence (DNA): TGTGCCAGCAGCTTTGACAGGGTCCATGGCTACACCTTC.

In this sample, this clone turned up once. This chain uses TRBV4-1 with TRBJ1-1; 7 bases map to TRBD1. Germline values: CDR1 MGHRA, CDR2 YSYEKL. This CDR3 has 12 residues. The junction had 1 base not matched to a gene; V was cut back by 4 bases and J by 5 bases. The CDR3 protein is CASSRQGTEAFF. CDR3 coding DNA: TGCGCCAGCAGCCGACAGGGTACTGAAGCTTTCTTT.

The chain is built from TRBV6-4 and TRBJ2-2, with TRBD1 matching 7 bases. The CDR3 has 14 residues. Trimming at V came to 4 bases and at J to 11 bases, leaving 10 bases not matched to a gene. Germline V gene sequence: CDR1 MRHNA, CDR2 SNTAGT. CDR3 in DNA: TGTGCCAGCAGTGCTATAGGGACAGCAGGCGAGCTGTTTTTT. This gives the protein CASSAIGTAGELFF.

This rearrangement joins TRBV2 to TRBJ2-7; 12 nucleotides line up with TRBD2. V lost 6 bases, J lost 2 bases, and 5 bases stayed unmatched. Germline CDR1 SNHLY, CDR2 FYNNEI. The CDR3 is 15 residues long. The CDR3 spells CASRPGLAGTYEQYF. CDR3 coding DNA: TGTGCCAGCAGACCTGGACTAGCGGGGACCTACGAGCAGTACTTC.

The chain joins TRBV7-2 to TRBJ1-4, with 7 bases aligning to TRBD1. The germline CDR1 and CDR2 sequences are SGHTA and FQGNSA. There are 16 residues in the CDR3. After removal of 1 base from V and 5 bases from J, the junction contained 7 bases not matched to a gene. This chain's CDR3 is CASSLGWDRLNEKLFF. DNA for the CDR3: TGTGCCAGCAGCTTAGGGTGGGACAGATTAAATGAAAAACTGTTTTTT.

This rearrangement joins TRBV6-2 or TRBV6-3 to TRBJ1-5; the match to TRBD1 covers 9 bases. In germline, CDR1 is MNHEY, CDR2 SVGEGT. This CDR3 has 14 amino acids. V trimming: 2 bases; J trimming: 8 bases; junction bases outside the gene matches: 4. The chain's CDR3 is CASSYTGGIKPQHF. CDR3 DNA: TGTGCCAGCAGTTACACAGGGGGCATAAAGCCCCAGCATTTT.

This clone was found once. V gene TRBV9 combines with J gene TRBJ1-2; 10 nucleotides match TRBD1. V shed 4 bases, J shed 8 bases, and the junction held 8 bases outside the gene matches. The CDR3 is 14 residues long. Germline V CDR1 and CDR2: SGDLS, YYNGEE. The CDR3, as DNA: TGTGCCAGCAGCCCTTGGGACAGGGGAGGAGGCTACACCTTC. Amino acids: CASSPWDRGGGYTF.

V is TRBV30 and J is TRBJ1-1, with 8 nucleotides matching TRBD1. The germline gives CDR1 GTSNPN, CDR2 SVGIG (reference sequence). The CDR3 covers 14 residues. J was trimmed by 1 base and V by 3 bases; bases with no gene match: 4. The chain's CDR3 is CAWRGDRTNTEAFF. The CDR3, as DNA: TGTGCCTGGAGGGGGGACAGGACGAACACTGAAGCTTTCTTT.

The count of this clone is one. The chain has TRBV6-1 and TRBJ1-1; 9 bases agree with TRBD1. V shed 2 bases, J shed 2 bases, and the junction held 3 bases outside the gene matches. The CDR3 extends over 15 amino acids. Germline V gives CDR1 MNHNS, CDR2 SASEGT. Written as DNA, the CDR3 is TGTGCCAGCAGTGAACCGGGACAGGGCAACACTGAAGCTTTCTTT. Translated: CASSEPGQGNTEAFF.

The chain has TRBV24-1 and TRBJ1-2, with D uncertain. In germline, CDR1 is KGHDR, CDR2 SFDVKD. Trimming cost V 5 bases and J 3 bases, with 15 bases left between them. The CDR3 has 15 amino acids. Written as DNA, the CDR3 is TGTGCCACCAGTGGTTCTGGAGGGCAGGACTATGGCTACACCTTC. Protein product: CATSGSGGQDYGYTF.

V usage is TRBV30 and J usage is TRBJ2-1, with no clear D. Germline assignment: CDR1 GTSNPN and CDR2 SVGIG (reference sequence). The CDR3 consists of 13 residues. The V end was cut by 7 bases, the J end by 5 bases, with 15 bases between. The CDR3: CASREVKNNEQFF. The CDR3 DNA reads TGTGCCTCTCGTGAGGTTAAAAACAATGAGCAGTTCTTC.

The chain is built from TRBV11-2 and TRBJ2-7; 8 nucleotides agree with TRBD1. V lost 4 bases and J lost 5; bases outside the gene matches: 10. The CDR3 sequence is 15 residues long. Germline lookup yields CDR1 SGHAT and CDR2 FQNNGV. This CDR3 reads CASSSRHRGFHEQYF. CDR3 in DNA: TGTGCCAGCAGCTCACGACACAGGGGGTTCCACGAGCAGTACTTC.

CDR3 protein: CASSYSPTGVNTEAFF. CDR3 nucleotide sequence: TGTGCCAGCAGTTACTCCCCTACAGGGGTGAACACTGAAGCTTTCTTT. V is TRBV6-5 and J is TRBJ1-1, with 7 bases that match TRBD1. CDR1 MNHEY and CDR2 SVGAGI come from the germline V gene. After removal of 0 bases from V and 0 bases from J, the junction contained 4 bases not matched to a gene. This CDR3 comprises 16 residues.

The J gene is TRBJ1-1, the V gene TRBV6-2 or TRBV6-3, with 7 bases aligning to TRBD1. The CDR3 is 16 amino acids. Germline trimming cut 2 bases from V and 5 bases from J; bases unmatched to any gene: 11. Germline CDR1 MNHEY, CDR2 SVGEGT. The CDR3 reads CASSYTKTGQGTEAFF. CDR3 nucleotide sequence: TGTGCCAGCAGTTACACCAAGACAGGGCAGGGGACTGAAGCTTTCTTT.

The chain carries TRBV11-3 and TRBJ2-5; D perhaps matches TRBD1 (5 bases). CDR3 size: 13 residues. The V gene lost 3 bases and the J gene lost 9 bases, with 14 bases spanning the gap. Germline-derived CDR1 and CDR2 are SGHNT and YENEEA. Here the CDR3 reads CASSLGPRGAQYF. CDR3 sequence (DNA): TGTGCCAGCAGCTTGGGGCCCCGTGGGGCCCAGTACTTC.

This clone was detected once. V and J are TRBV7-9 and TRBJ2-7, with D perhaps TRBD1 (5 bases). The CDR3 runs 15 residues. The germline CDR1 and CDR2 sequences are SEHNR and FQNEAQ (reference sequence). V was cut by 0 bases and J by 2 bases, with 11 bases left in between. CDR3 amino acids: CASSLAGVGPYEQYF. The CDR3 bases are TGTGCCAGCAGCTTAGCAGGGGTAGGGCCCTACGAGCAGTACTTC. Variable domain in full (rest from reference TRBV7-9 and TRBJ2-7): DTGVSQNPRHKITKRGQNVTFRCDPISEHNRLYWYRQTLGQGPEFLTYFQNEAQLEKSRLLSDRFSAERPKGSFSTLEIQRTEQGDSAMYLCASSLAGVGPYEQYFGPGTRLTVT.

This chain joins TRBV3-1 (or the pseudogene TRBV3-2) and TRBJ2-2; 8 bases match TRBD2. Germline values: CDR1 LGHDT, CDR2 YNNKEL (reference sequence). V was pared by 4 bases and J by 6 bases, with 13 bases of the junction left unmatched. The CDR3 extends over 17 amino acids. CDR3 DNA: TGTGCCAGCAGCCCTCACGCGACAGGAGCGGGGGCCGGGGAGCTGTTTTTT. Translating gives CASSPHATGAGAGELFF.

The chain joins TRBV4-1 to TRBJ2-7, with 8 nucleotides matching TRBD2. Trimming at V came to 4 bases and at J to 2 bases, leaving 10 bases not matched to a gene. From germline, CDR1 is MGHRA and CDR2 YSYEKL. The CDR3 totals 16 residues. CDR3 in amino acids: CASSPEASGRAYEQYF. CDR3 DNA sequence: TGCGCCAGCAGCCCGGAAGCTAGCGGGCGAGCCTACGAGCAGTACTTC.

This clone was counted between two and nine times. The rearrangement links TRBV5-1 to TRBJ1-1; D gene uncertain. The CDR3 consists of 14 residues. Germline loops: CDR1 SGHRS, CDR2 YFSETQ. With 1 base removed from V and 1 base from J, the gap between germline ends came to 8 bases. The CDR3 loop is CASSLRTANTEAFF. Written as DNA, the CDR3 is TGCGCCAGCAGCTTGAGGACTGCGAACACTGAAGCTTTCTTT.

The V call is TRBV19, the J call TRBJ1-5; D unclear. Germline lookup yields CDR1 LNHDA and CDR2 SQIVND (reference sequence). V was trimmed by 2 bases and J by 4 bases, leaving 9 bases between them. The CDR3 runs to 14 residues. The CDR3 loop reads CASSIPTENQPQHF. Written as DNA, the CDR3 is TGTGCCAGTAGTATACCTACAGAAAATCAGCCCCAGCATTTT.

This sequence joins TRBV20-1 and TRBJ1-1; a weak D match, TRBD1 (6 bases). The length of the CDR3 is 13 residues. V was trimmed by 3 bases and J by 6 bases, leaving 14 bases between them. CDR1 and CDR2 (germline): DFQATT, SNEGSKA (reference sequence). The chain's CDR3 is CSASRGAGAEAFF. The CDR3 nucleotides read TGCAGTGCTAGTCGGGGGGCGGGCGCTGAAGCTTTCTTT.

This clone appeared once. This chain uses TRBV28 with TRBJ1-4; 8 nucleotides line up with TRBD1. CDR3 length: 15 residues. Losses at the gene ends were 3 bases for V and 8 bases for J; bases not matched to a gene: 8. The germline V gene encodes CDR1 MDHEN and CDR2 SYDVKM. The CDR3 sequence: CASSFSGQGFEKLFF. The CDR3 DNA follows: TGTGCCAGCAGTTTCAGTGGACAGGGTTTCGAAAAACTGTTTTTT.

The sample holds one count of this clone. V usage is TRBV5-4 and J usage is TRBJ2-7; 7 bases line up with TRBD2. V was clipped by 4 bases and J by 4 bases; unmatched bases: 11. The germline CDR1 and CDR2 sequences are SGHNT and YYREEE (reference sequence). The CDR3 length is 15 residues. CDR3 sequence (DNA): TGTGCCAGCAGCCCGAGCCCGTCGGGAGGATACGAGCAGTACTTC. Translating it yields CASSPSPSGGYEQYF.

V usage is TRBV27 and J usage is TRBJ2-1, with TRBD1 matching over 9 bases. The CDR3 length is 14 residues. Trimming cost V 8 bases and J 4 bases; bases outside gene matches: 6. Germline V gene sequence: CDR1 MNHEY, CDR2 SMNVEV (reference sequence). This CDR3 reads CASGRTGEYNEQFF. CDR3 DNA sequence: TGTGCCAGCGGCCGGACAGGGGAATACAATGAGCAGTTCTTC.